The 21 T cell receptor beta chains in this list originate from one sample, sequenced in a study of post-analysis software for immune sequencing data. Study results and caveats: Roughly five TRBV segments appeared more often in patients than in controls, and TRBV5-6, TRBV5-1 and TRBV20-1 were among these.

Each TCR beta cDNA library carried unique molecular identifiers. TCRdb recomputed calls from the PCR reads with MiXCR, one row per CDR3 protein. The table lists fewer than 600,000 distinct CDR3 sequences, 40% to 55% of them singletons. Their recognized antigens are unknown. Sequenced input: blood. All receptors come from a girl under 18 with multiple sclerosis.

The V call is TRBV5-1, the J call TRBJ1-5, with 9 nucleotides matching TRBD1. The junction had 8 bases not matched to a gene; V was cut back by 4 bases and J by 3 bases. The CDR3 covers 16 residues. Germline V lookup: CDR1 SGHRS, CDR2 YFSETQ. The CDR3 DNA follows: TGCGCCAGCAGCCCGGACGGGACAGGGATCAATCAGCCCCAGCATTTT. Amino acids: CASSPDGTGINQPQHF.

This clonotype has a handful of counts. This chain links TRBV4-1 with TRBJ2-7; either TRBD1 or TRBD2 may fit D (6 bases each). In germline, CDR1 is MGHRA, CDR2 YSYEKL. Trimming stripped 4 bases from V and 2 bases from J, with 15 bases between. This CDR3 comprises 15 residues. CDR3 bases: TGCGCCAGCAGCCCGGAGGGGGGATACACCTACGAGCAGTACTTC. Translating gives CASSPEGGYTYEQYF.

The chain joins TRBV18 to TRBJ2-7; no clear D. The CDR3 contains 14 residues. V lost 3 bases and J 1 base, leaving 10 bases between the germline ends. Germline loops: CDR1 KGHSH, CDR2 LQKENI. This chain's CDR3 is CASSPQTSSYEQYF. The CDR3 nucleotides read TGTGCCAGCTCACCCCAGACAAGTTCCTACGAGCAGTACTTC.

This chain joins TRBV24-1 and TRBJ2-3, with D maybe TRBD1 (7 bases). Germline loops: CDR1 KGHDR, CDR2 SFDVKD. Between the trimmed V and J ends, which lost 0 bases and 1 base, there was a span of 16 bases. The CDR3 covers 18 residues. CDR3 protein: CATSDLPQGGPGTDTQYF. In nucleotides, the CDR3 is TGTGCCACCAGTGATTTGCCTCAGGGGGGCCCAGGCACAGATACGCAGTATTTT.

This clonotype showed up just a few times. The chain has TRBV28 and TRBJ2-7, with 7 bases identical to TRBD1. CDR3 length: 14 residues. The germline CDR1 and CDR2 sequences are MDHEN and SYDVKM. After removal of 7 bases from V and 1 base from J, the junction contained 7 bases not matched to a gene. DNA for the CDR3: TGTGCCAGCACCGAGACAGGGACGTCCTACGAGCAGTACTTC. This codes for CASTETGTSYEQYF.

The chain has TRBV20-1 and TRBJ2-1, with D unclear. The ends were cut back, 0 bases at V and 5 bases at J, with 8 bases in the middle. The CDR3 length is 13 residues. The germline V gene has CDR1 DFQATT and CDR2 SNEGSKA (reference sequence). The CDR3 region is CSARDLRNNEQFF. The CDR3 bases are TGCAGTGCTAGAGATCTAAGAAACAATGAGCAGTTCTTC.

The CDR3 region is CASSFRGPSGANVLTF. CDR3 DNA sequence: TGTGCCAGCAGTTTTCGGGGGCCTTCTGGGGCCAACGTCCTGACTTTC. The rearrangement joins TRBV27 to TRBJ2-6, with D perhaps TRBD1 or TRBD2 (6 bases each). The CDR3 totals 16 residues. Trimming took 3 bases from V and 1 from J, leaving 10 bases between them. Germline loops: CDR1 MNHEY, CDR2 SMNVEV (reference sequence).

CDR3 bases: TGCAGTGCTAGAGGGAGGGTAAGTGGTCAGCCCCAGCATTTT. Translating gives CSARGRVSGQPQHF. The chain recombines TRBV20-1 with TRBJ1-5, with D hard to call. This CDR3 is 14 amino acids long. Trimming stripped 1 base from V and 6 bases from J, with 13 bases between. Per the germline V gene, CDR1 is DFQATT and CDR2 is SNEGSKA (reference sequence).

The sample holds a few counts of this clonotype. This sequence joins TRBV6-4 and TRBJ2-3, with TRBD1 matching 8 bases. CDR3 size: 16 residues. With V trimmed by 0 bases and J by 3 bases, 5 bases remained unmatched. Per the germline V gene, CDR1 is MRHNA and CDR2 is SNTAGT. The CDR3 bases are TGTGCCAGCAGTGACTCGACCAGGGGGCGGACAGATACGCAGTATTTT. It translates to CASSDSTRGRTDTQYF.

The table lists this clonotype with a few counts. The chain has TRBV4-1 and TRBJ1-2; TRBD1 might be the D (5 bases). Germline CDR1 is MGHRA and CDR2 is YSYEKL. V was cut by 3 bases and J by 5 bases, with 16 bases left in between. CDR3 length equals 15 residues. CDR3 nucleotides: TGCGCCAGCAGCCAGGGGGGAGGCAGTTATTATGGCTACACCTTC. Its translation is CASSQGGGSYYGYTF.

V and J are TRBV20-1 and TRBJ2-4, with no clear D. Near its end, the DNA agrees better with TRBJ2-7, so the J call may be wrong. This CDR3 comprises 14 residues. Germline V gene lookup returns CDR1 DFQATT and CDR2 SNEGSKA (reference sequence). The CDR3 sequence is CSASLGRSTYEQYF. In DNA form, the CDR3 reads TGCAGTGCTAGTCTGGGCAGGTCGACCTACGAGCAGTACTTC.

V and J are TRBV5-4 and TRBJ1-6, with no clear D. The germline V and J ends were trimmed by 9 bases and 3 bases, with 22 bases remaining between them. Germline loops: CDR1 SGHNT, CDR2 YYREEE (reference sequence). The CDR3 is made up of 17 amino acids. For the CDR3, the DNA is TGTGCCATGGGGAGGCGTATATGGAAGTTCTATAATTCACCCCTCCACTTT. Protein sequence: CAMGRRIWKFYNSPLHF.

This clonotype came up a few times. The genes are TRBV29-1 and TRBJ1-2, with unresolved D. The germline V gene has CDR1 SQVTM and CDR2 ANQGSEA. Trimming removed 3 bases at V and 2 bases at J, with 10 bases between. The CDR3 has 13 residues. The CDR3 DNA sequence: TGCAGCGTTGATAGCCAGGAGAACTATGGCTACACCTTC. Encoded protein: CSVDSQENYGYTF.

CDR3 residues: CASRVVAPSDEQFF. For the CDR3, the DNA is TGTGCCAGCAGGGTGGTAGCACCATCGGATGAGCAGTTCTTC. This chain connects TRBV12-3 or TRBV12-4 to TRBJ2-1; D is undetermined. Trimming pared 6 bases from V and 8 bases from J, leaving 17 bases between. This CDR3 spans 14 amino acids.

The chain recombines TRBV12-3 or TRBV12-4 with TRBJ2-7, with D perhaps matching TRBD2 (6 bases). The ends were cut back, 7 bases at V and 2 bases at J, with 18 bases in the middle. This CDR3 is 15 amino acids long. CDR3 sequence: CASTLEGPGTYEQYF. The CDR3, as DNA: TGTGCCAGCACGCTGGAGGGGCCGGGAACCTACGAGCAGTACTTC.

The chain combines TRBV6-1 with TRBJ1-6; a weak D match, TRBD1 (5 bases). The CDR3 extends over 16 amino acids. V was shortened by 6 bases and J by 8 bases, with 20 bases between the two germline ends. Germline-derived CDR1 and CDR2 are MNHNS and SASEGT. DNA for the CDR3: TGTGCCAGCAGCGGACTTGGACGGGGGGGTGATTCACCCCTCCACTTT. Amino acid sequence: CASSGLGRGGDSPLHF.

This chain uses TRBV20-1 with TRBJ2-5; 8 nucleotides line up with TRBD2. This CDR3 is built from 13 residues. In germline, CDR1 is DFQATT, CDR2 SNEGSKA (reference sequence). Trimming at V came to 2 bases and at J to 7 bases, leaving 6 bases not matched to a gene. The CDR3 region is CSARKAGGATQYF. Written as DNA, the CDR3 is TGCAGTGCTAGAAAGGCGGGGGGAGCGACCCAGTACTTC.

V and J are TRBV5-1 and TRBJ2-3; D perhaps matches TRBD2 (5 bases). This CDR3 region has 15 residues. The germline gives CDR1 SGHRS, CDR2 YFSETQ. V lost 0 bases to trimming and J lost 1 base, with 9 bases between them. The CDR3 reads CASSLGRAGTDTQYF. CDR3 coding DNA: TGCGCCAGCAGCTTGGGGAGAGCGGGCACAGATACGCAGTATTTT. The entire variable domain, with the rest obtained from reference TRBV5-1 and TRBJ2-3, is as follows: KAGVTQTPRYLIKTRGQQVTLSCSPISGHRSVSWYQQTPGQGLQFLFEYFSETQRNKGNFPGRFSGRQFSNSRSEMNVSTLELGDSALYLCASSLGRAGTDTQYFGPGTRLTVL.

This clonotype was recorded a few times. This chain connects TRBV28 to TRBJ1-1, with D tentatively TRBD1 (5 bases). Germline V gene data show CDR1 as MDHEN and CDR2 as SYDVKM. V dropped 6 bases and J dropped 3 bases, with 14 bases sitting between them. CDR3 length: 14 residues. The CDR3 protein is CASRRGSQDTEAFF. The CDR3 DNA sequence: TGTGCCAGCAGAAGGGGAAGCCAGGACACTGAAGCTTTCTTT. The whole variable domain, remainder taken from reference TRBV28 and TRBJ1-1, is DVKVTQSSRYLVKRTGEKVFLECVQDMDHENMFWYRQDPGLGLRLIYFSYDVKMKEKGDIPEGYSVSREKKERFSLILESASTNQTSMYLCASRRGSQDTEAFFGQGTRLTVV.

V gene TRBV7-2 combines with J gene TRBJ2-7; unclear D gene. V was clipped by 5 bases and J by 5 bases, with 10 bases between them. In germline, CDR1 is SGHTA, CDR2 FQGNSA. This CDR3 is built from 12 residues. In DNA, the CDR3 is TGTGCCAGCAGCCCGACACACCACGAGCAGTACTTC. It specifies CASSPTHHEQYF.

The chain couples TRBV29-1 to TRBJ2-7; 7 positions agree with TRBD2. J was trimmed by 6 bases and V by 7 bases; bases with no gene match: 3. The CDR3 contains 10 residues. Germline V gives CDR1 SQVTM, CDR2 ANQGSEA. This CDR3 is CSAAGVEQYF. The CDR3 DNA sequence: TGCAGCGCCGCGGGAGTCGAGCAGTACTTC.